These 15 T cell receptor beta chains were sequenced from one sample in a study of blood T cell repertoires in COVID-19. Using immunoSEQ multiplex PCR, the repertoire was profiled, and TCRdb retains in-frame clones only, with some absent. The table has under 450,000 clones, about 90% seen once. Sequenced sample: PBMCs or T cells enriched from blood (not recorded which). The receptors come from a woman younger than 45 who had recovered from COVID-19.

This chain links TRBV15 with TRBJ1-1; weak D call: TRBD1 (5 bases). In germline, CDR1 is LNHNV, CDR2 YYDKDF (reference sequence). Trimming cost V 5 bases and J 5 bases, with 15 bases left between them. CDR3 length equals 14 residues. CDR3 protein: CATSGRTLGTEAFF. CDR3 coding DNA: TGTGCCACCAGCGGACGGACATTGGGGACTGAAGCTTTCTTT.

The chain joins TRBV2 to TRBJ1-4; TRBD1 might be the D (5 bases). The CDR3 sequence is 15 residues long. V gave up 4 bases and J gave up 8 bases, with 17 bases separating them. Germline V lookup: CDR1 SNHLY, CDR2 FYNNEI. The CDR3 region is CASSGPSGGMEKLFF. The CDR3 nucleotides read TGTGCCAGCAGTGGACCCTCGGGGGGGATGGAAAAACTGTTTTTT.

The DNA for the CDR3 is TGCAGCGTCGCCGGACTAGCGGGAGAGGCTGAGCAGTTCTTC. Encoded protein: CSVAGLAGEAEQFF. The chain uses TRBV29-1 and TRBJ2-1, with 13 nucleotides matching TRBD2. Germline V gene sequence: CDR1 SQVTM, CDR2 ANQGSEA. V lost 6 bases and J lost 9; bases outside the gene matches: 8. The CDR3 loop spans 14 amino acids.

This rearrangement joins TRBV5-1 to TRBJ2-1, with D possibly being TRBD2 (6 bases). V lost 0 bases and J lost 7, with 14 bases in between. The germline V gene has CDR1 SGHRS and CDR2 YFSETQ. This CDR3 comprises 15 residues. This CDR3 reads CASSLAAGQLNEQFF. The CDR3 DNA reads TGCGCCAGCAGCTTGGCAGCGGGTCAGTTAAATGAGCAGTTCTTC.

The chain couples TRBV28 to TRBJ1-1; D perhaps matches TRBD1 (5 bases). V was clipped by 4 bases and J by 1 base, with 10 bases between them. In germline, CDR1 is MDHEN, CDR2 SYDVKM. This CDR3 spans 14 amino acids. CDR3 region: CASSWQGSNTEAFF. In DNA form, the CDR3 reads TGTGCCAGCAGTTGGCAGGGTTCGAACACTGAAGCTTTCTTT. Combining the CDR3 with reference TRBV28 and TRBJ1-1 gives the whole variable domain DVKVTQSSRYLVKRTGEKVFLECVQDMDHENMFWYRQDPGLGLRLIYFSYDVKMKEKGDIPEGYSVSREKKERFSLILESASTNQTSMYLCASSWQGSNTEAFFGQGTRLTVV.

The chain joins TRBV30 to TRBJ2-1, with D tentatively TRBD1 (7 bases). Germline loops: CDR1 GTSNPN, CDR2 SVGIG (reference sequence). The CDR3 length is 11 residues. V was shortened by 8 bases and J by 9 bases, with 14 bases between the two germline ends. CDR3 nucleotide sequence: TGTGCCGCGGGACAGTTTGTTGAGCAGTTCTTC. Its translation: CAAGQFVEQFF.

The rearrangement joins TRBV9 to TRBJ2-3; 13 bases agree with TRBD2. This CDR3 is 17 amino acids long. V was clipped by 10 bases and J by 3 bases; unmatched bases: 14. Germline V gives CDR1 SGDLS, CDR2 YYNGEE. The DNA for the CDR3 is TGTGCCGACACTCCGAGGACTAGCGGGAGTGGTACAGATACGCAGTATTTT. It specifies CADTPRTSGSGTDTQYF.

V usage is TRBV18 and J usage is TRBJ1-5; D might be TRBD1 (5 bases). The CDR3 has 15 amino acids. With 3 bases removed from V and 1 base from J, the gap between germline ends came to 10 bases. CDR1 is KGHSH, CDR2 LQKENI, per germline. The CDR3 DNA sequence: TGTGCCAGCTCACCCGTGGACACCAGCAATCAGCCCCAGCATTTT. It is translated as CASSPVDTSNQPQHF.

The chain joins TRBV12-5 to TRBJ1-5; D may be TRBD1 (5 bases). The V end was cut by 7 bases, the J end by 0 bases, with 16 bases between. CDR1 and CDR2 (germline): LGHNT, FRNRAP. There are 16 residues in the CDR3. CDR3 residues: CASALPAGYSNQPQHF. Written as DNA, the CDR3 is TGTGCTAGTGCCTTGCCAGCAGGGTATAGCAATCAGCCCCAGCATTTT. Based on the CDR3 plus reference TRBV12-5 and TRBJ1-5, the full variable domain is DARVTQTPRHKVTEMGQEVTMRCQPILGHNTVFWYRQTMMQGLELLAYFRNRAPLDDSGMPKDRFSAEMPDATLATLKIQPSEPRDSAVYFCASALPAGYSNQPQHFGDGTRLSIL.

The chain combines TRBV15 with TRBJ1-5; 9 positions agree with TRBD1. There are 18 residues in the CDR3. Germline V gene lookup returns CDR1 LNHNV and CDR2 YYDKDF (reference sequence). Losses at the gene ends were 3 bases for V and 5 bases for J; bases not matched to a gene: 14. This CDR3 reads CATSSHGPGQGWDQPQHF. CDR3 DNA: TGTGCCACCAGCAGTCATGGACCGGGACAGGGATGGGATCAGCCCCAGCATTTT.

The genes are TRBV14 and TRBJ1-4; 8 bases fit TRBD1. Germline V gives CDR1 SGHDN, CDR2 FVKESK. The trim removed 4 bases at V and 2 bases at J, leaving 3 bases unmatched. The CDR3 runs to 15 residues. Here the CDR3 reads CASSPRGLTNEKLFF. For the CDR3, the DNA is TGTGCCAGCAGCCCCAGGGGGCTGACTAATGAAAAACTGTTTTTT.

The chain is built from TRBV5-1 and TRBJ2-7, with 13 bases matching TRBD2. CDR1 SGHRS and CDR2 YFSETQ come from the germline V gene. CDR3 length: 13 residues. V was clipped by 7 bases and J by 5 bases; unmatched bases: 3. In DNA form, the CDR3 reads TGCGCCAGCCGCGGACTAGCGGGAGACGAGCAGTACTTC. As protein: CASRGLAGDEQYF.

The chain is built from TRBV5-8 and TRBJ1-1; 9 positions match TRBD1. This CDR3 has 17 amino acids. The ends lost 3 bases at V and 0 bases at J; junction bases unmatched: 9. Germline V CDR1 and CDR2: SGHTS, YDEGEE. CDR3: CASSSRRTGDLNTEAFF. CDR3 sequence (DNA): TGTGCCAGCAGCTCCAGACGGACAGGGGACCTGAACACTGAAGCTTTCTTT. Complete variable domain (other parts from reference TRBV5-8 and TRBJ1-1): EAGVTQSPTHLIKTRGQQATLRCSPISGHTSVYWYQQALGLGLQFLLWYDEGEERNRGNFPPRFSGRQFPNYSSELNVNALELEDSALYLCASSSRRTGDLNTEAFFGQGTRLTVV.

The chain carries TRBV5-4 and TRBJ1-1; 11 bases agree with TRBD1. Germline CDR1 is SGHNT and CDR2 is YYREEE (reference sequence). After removal of 4 bases from V and 11 bases from J, the junction contained 4 bases not matched to a gene. CDR3 length equals 12 residues. In nucleotides, the CDR3 is TGTGCCAGCAGCCGGGACAGGGGGTCGGCTTTCTTT. Amino acids: CASSRDRGSAFF.

The chain employs TRBV7-6 and TRBJ2-4; D may be TRBD2 (6 bases). The V gene lost 4 bases and the J gene lost 0 bases, with 13 bases spanning the gap. CDR3 size: 16 residues. Germline CDR1 is SGHVS and CDR2 is FNYEAQ. The CDR3 DNA follows: TGTGCCAGCAGCTCCGGGACTTCTCTAGCCAAAAACATTCAGTACTTC. It translates to CASSSGTSLAKNIQYF.